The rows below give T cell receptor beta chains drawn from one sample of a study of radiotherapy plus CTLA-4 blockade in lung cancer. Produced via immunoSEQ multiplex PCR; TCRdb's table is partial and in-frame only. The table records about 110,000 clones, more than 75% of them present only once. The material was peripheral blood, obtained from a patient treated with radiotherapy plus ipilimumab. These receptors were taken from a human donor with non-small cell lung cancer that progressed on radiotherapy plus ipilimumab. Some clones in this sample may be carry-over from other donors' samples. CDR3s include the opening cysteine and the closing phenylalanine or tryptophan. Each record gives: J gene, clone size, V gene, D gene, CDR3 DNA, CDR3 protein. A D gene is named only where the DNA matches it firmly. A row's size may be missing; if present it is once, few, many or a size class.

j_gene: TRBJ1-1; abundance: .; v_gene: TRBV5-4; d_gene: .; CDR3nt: TGTGCCAGCAGCTTAGGGTCTCGGAACACTGAAGCTTTCTTT; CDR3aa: CASSLGSRNTEAFF
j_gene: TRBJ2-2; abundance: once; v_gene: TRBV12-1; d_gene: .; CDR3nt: TGTGCCAGCAGCTGGACTAGCGGGGGGGCGGACACCGGGGAGCTGTTTTTT; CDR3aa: CASSWTSGGADTGELFF
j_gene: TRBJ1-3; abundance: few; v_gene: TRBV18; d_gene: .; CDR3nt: TGTGCCAGCTCACCAGGGTTCGGAAACACCATATATTTT; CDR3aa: CASSPGFGNTIYF
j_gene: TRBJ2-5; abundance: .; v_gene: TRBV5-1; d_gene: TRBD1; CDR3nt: TGCGCCAGCAGCTCAGGACAGGCAGGCCAAGAGACCCAGTACTTC; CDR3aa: CASSSGQAGQETQYF
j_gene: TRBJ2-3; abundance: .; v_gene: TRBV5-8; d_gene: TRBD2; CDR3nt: TGTGCCAGCAGCTTGGGACTAGCGGGGGGTTGGACAGATACGCAGTATTTT; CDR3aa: CASSLGLAGGWTDTQYF
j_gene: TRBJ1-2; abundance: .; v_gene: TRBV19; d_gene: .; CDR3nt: TGTGCCAGTAGTATAGAGGCTAACTATGGCTACACCTTC; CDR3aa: CASSIEANYGYTF
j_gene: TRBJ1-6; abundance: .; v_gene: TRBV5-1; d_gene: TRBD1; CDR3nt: TGCGCCAGCAGCTTGGGGTACAGGGGGCAGGGTAATTCACCCCTCCACTTT; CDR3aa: CASSLGYRGQGNSPLHF
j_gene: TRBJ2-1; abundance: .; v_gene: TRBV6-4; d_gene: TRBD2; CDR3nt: TGTGCCAGCAGCTCCGGGACTAGCGGGGGTCTTAATGAGCAGTTCTTC; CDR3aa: CASSSGTSGGLNEQFF
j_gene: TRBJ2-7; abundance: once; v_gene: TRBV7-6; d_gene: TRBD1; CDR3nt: TGTGCCAGCAGCTGGGACAGGGGTTACGAGCAGTACTTC; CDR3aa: CASSWDRGYEQYF
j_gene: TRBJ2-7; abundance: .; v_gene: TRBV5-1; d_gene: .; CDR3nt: TGCGCCAGCAGCTTACAAACGCGGGGGCTCAACGAGCAGTACTTC; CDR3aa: CASSLQTRGLNEQYF
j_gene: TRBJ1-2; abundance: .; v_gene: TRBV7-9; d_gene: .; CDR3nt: TGTGCCAGCAGCCTGACTCCTTCGTTCTATGGCTACACCTTC; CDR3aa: CASSLTPSFYGYTF
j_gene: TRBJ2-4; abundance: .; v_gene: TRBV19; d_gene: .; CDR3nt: TGTGCCAGTAAATGGGACGGCTCCAAAAACATTCAGTACTTC; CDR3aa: CASKWDGSKNIQYF
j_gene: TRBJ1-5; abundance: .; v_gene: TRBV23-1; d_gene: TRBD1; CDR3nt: TGCGCCAGCAGTCGGAAACAGGGGGCCGCAGTGGGCAATCAGCCCCAGCATTTT; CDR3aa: CASSRKQGAAVGNQPQHF
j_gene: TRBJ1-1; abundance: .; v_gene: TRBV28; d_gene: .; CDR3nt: TGTGCCAGCAGTTTATGGGCTATCATGAACACTGAAGCTTTCTTT; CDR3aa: CASSLWAIMNTEAFF
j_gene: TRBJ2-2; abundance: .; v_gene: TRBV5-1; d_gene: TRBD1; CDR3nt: TGCGCCAGCAGGGGGACAGGGATGAGCGACACCGGGGAGCTGTTTTTT; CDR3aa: CASRGTGMSDTGELFF
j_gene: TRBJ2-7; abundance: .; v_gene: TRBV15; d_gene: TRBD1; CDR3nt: TGTGCCACCAGCAACGGGGTTCATGTACAGGGGGCACTGTACGAGCAGTACTTC; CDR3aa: CATSNGVHVQGALYEQYF
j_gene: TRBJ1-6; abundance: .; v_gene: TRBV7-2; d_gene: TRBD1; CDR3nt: TGTGCCAGCAGCCCCGAGACAGGGGGCTATTCACCCCTCCACTTT; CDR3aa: CASSPETGGYSPLHF
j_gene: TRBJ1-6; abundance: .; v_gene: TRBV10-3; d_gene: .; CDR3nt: TGTGCCATCAGTGGTCAGAGCTCCTATAATTCACCCCTCCACTTT; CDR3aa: CAISGQSSYNSPLHF
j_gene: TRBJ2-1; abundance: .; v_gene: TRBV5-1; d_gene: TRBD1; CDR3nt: TGCGCCAGCAGCTACCTGTCGGGACAGGGAGGCCTACGACGGGATGAGCAGTTCTTC; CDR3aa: CASSYLSGQGGLRRDEQFF
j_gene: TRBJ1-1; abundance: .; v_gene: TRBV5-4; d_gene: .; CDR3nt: TGTGCCAGCAGCTTGGTGGAGGGAACAGGCCGGGCTTTCTTT; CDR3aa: CASSLVEGTGRAFF
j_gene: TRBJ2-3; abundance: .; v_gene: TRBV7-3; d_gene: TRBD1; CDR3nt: TGTGCCAGCAGCCTAGTTTCAGGGGGCAAGGATACGCAGTATTTT; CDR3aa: CASSLVSGGKDTQYF
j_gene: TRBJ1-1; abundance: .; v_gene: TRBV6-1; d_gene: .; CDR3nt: TGTGCCAGCAGTGACCCGGGACTGGCGAACACTGAAGCTTTCTTT; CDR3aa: CASSDPGLANTEAFF
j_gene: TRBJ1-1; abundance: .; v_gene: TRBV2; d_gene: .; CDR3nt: TGTGCCACCCTTGAACGGGGGTTGACTGAAGCTTTCTTT; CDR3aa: CATLERGLTEAFF
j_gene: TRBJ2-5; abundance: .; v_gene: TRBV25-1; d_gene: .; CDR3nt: TGTGCCAGCAGTGAACTCTTTTCAGCCTCCCAGTACTTC; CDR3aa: CASSELFSASQYF
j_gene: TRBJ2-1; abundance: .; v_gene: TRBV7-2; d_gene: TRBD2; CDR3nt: TGTGCCAGCACCCTCCTCGGACTAGCGGGGGGCTATGAGCAGTTCTTC; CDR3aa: CASTLLGLAGGYEQFF
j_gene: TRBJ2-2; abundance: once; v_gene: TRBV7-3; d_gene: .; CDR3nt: TGTGCCAGCAGCTTAGGTGTCGGGGAGCTGTTTTTT; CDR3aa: CASSLGVGELFF
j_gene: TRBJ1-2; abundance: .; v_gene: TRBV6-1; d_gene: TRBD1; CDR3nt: TGTGCCAGCACTCGGGACAGGGTTTATGGCTACACCTTC; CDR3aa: CASTRDRVYGYTF
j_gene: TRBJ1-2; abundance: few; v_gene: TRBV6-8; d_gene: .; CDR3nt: TGTGCCAGCAGTTCAAACTATGGCTACACCTTC; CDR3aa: CASSSNYGYTF
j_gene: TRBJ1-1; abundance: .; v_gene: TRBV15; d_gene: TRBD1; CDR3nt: TGTGCCACCAGCAGAGATGGGGGACAGCCACCCTTCGGCACTGAAGCTTTCTTT; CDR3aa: CATSRDGGQPPFGTEAFF
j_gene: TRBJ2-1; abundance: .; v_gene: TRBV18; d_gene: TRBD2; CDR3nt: TGTGCCAGCTCTCTTACAACTAGCGGGGGGCGGAATGAGCAGGTCTTC; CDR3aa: CASSLTTSGGRNEQVF
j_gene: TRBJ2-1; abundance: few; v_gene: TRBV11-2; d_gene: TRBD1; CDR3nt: TGTGCCAGCAGCGTCGACAGGGTAGGGAATGAGCAGTTCTTC; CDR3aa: CASSVDRVGNEQFF
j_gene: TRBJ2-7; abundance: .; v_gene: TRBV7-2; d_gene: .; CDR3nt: TGTGCCAGCAGCTTCCCAAACTCCTACGAGCAGTACTTC; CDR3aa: CASSFPNSYEQYF
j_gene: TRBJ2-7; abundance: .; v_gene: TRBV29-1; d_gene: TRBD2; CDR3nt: TGCAGCGTTGACGGGGGGAACTCCTACGAGCAGTACTTC; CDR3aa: CSVDGGNSYEQYF
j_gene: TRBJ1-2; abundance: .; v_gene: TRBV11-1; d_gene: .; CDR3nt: TGTGCCAGCAGCTTAGCGTGGGGGACCAACTATGGCTACACCTTC; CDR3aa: CASSLAWGTNYGYTF
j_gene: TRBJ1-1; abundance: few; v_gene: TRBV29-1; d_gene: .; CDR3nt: TGCAGCGTTGCAAGGGGATGGGGCATGAACACTGAAGCTTTCTTT; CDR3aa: CSVARGWGMNTEAFF
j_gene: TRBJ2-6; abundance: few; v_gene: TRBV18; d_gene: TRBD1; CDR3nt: TGTGCCAGCTCACCAGGACAGGGGGCGCGTGGGGCCAACGTCCTGACTTTC; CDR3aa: CASSPGQGARGANVLTF
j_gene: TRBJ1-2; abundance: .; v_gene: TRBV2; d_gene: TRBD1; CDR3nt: TGTGCCAGCAGTAGGACAGGGGATTCCCATGGCTACACCTTC; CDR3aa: CASSRTGDSHGYTF
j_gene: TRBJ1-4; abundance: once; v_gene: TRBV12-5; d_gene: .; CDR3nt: TGTGCTAGTGGCTCCGGGGGGCACGAAAAACTGTTTTTT; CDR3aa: CASGSGGHEKLFF
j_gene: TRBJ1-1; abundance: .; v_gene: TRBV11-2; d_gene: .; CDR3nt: TGTGCCAGCAGCTTAGTACAGGGGAACACTGAAGCTTTCTTT; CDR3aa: CASSLVQGNTEAFF
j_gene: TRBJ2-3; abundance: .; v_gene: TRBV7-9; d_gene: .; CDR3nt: TGTGCCAGCAGCCCCCGAGGGATAAGCACAGATACGCAGTATTTT; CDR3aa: CASSPRGISTDTQYF
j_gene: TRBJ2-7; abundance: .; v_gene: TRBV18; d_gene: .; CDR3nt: TGTGCCAGCTCACTCGGACCCAACTACTACGAGCAGTACTTC; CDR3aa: CASSLGPNYYEQYF
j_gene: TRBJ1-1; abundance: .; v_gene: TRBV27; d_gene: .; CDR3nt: TGTGCCAGCAGTCGCTCCCCCTTGGGTTCGGCTTTCTTT; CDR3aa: CASSRSPLGSAFF
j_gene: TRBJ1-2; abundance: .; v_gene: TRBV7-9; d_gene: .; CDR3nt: TGTGCCGTACCGTACTTGGGGGAATTGAATGGCTACACCTTC; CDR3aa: CAVPYLGELNGYTF
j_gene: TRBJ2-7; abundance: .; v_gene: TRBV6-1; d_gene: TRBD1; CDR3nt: TGTGCCAGCAGTGAACTTGGGACAGGGTCCTACGAGCAGTACTTC; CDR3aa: CASSELGTGSYEQYF
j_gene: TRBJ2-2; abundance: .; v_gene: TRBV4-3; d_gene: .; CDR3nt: TGCGCCAGCAGCCAAGATGGTAGGGCAACTCGGGGGGAGCTGTTTTTT; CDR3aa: CASSQDGRATRGELFF
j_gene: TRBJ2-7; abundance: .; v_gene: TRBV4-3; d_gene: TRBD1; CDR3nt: TGCGCCAGCAGCCAAGCGGACAGGGGGTTGGGCGAGCAGTACTTC; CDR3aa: CASSQADRGLGEQYF
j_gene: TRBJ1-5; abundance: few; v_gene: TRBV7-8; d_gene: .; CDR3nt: TGTGCCAGCAGTCGACGGGGCGAGGTTCAGCCCCAGCATTTT; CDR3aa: CASSRRGEVQPQHF
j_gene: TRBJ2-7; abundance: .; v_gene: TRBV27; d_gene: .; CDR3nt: TGTGCCAGCAGTCTGAGCCCGTCCTACGAGCAGTACTTC; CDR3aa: CASSLSPSYEQYF
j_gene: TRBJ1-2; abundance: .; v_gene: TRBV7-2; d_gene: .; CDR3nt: TGTGCCAGCAGCTCTCAGGGGAACTATGGCTACACCTTC; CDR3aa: CASSSQGNYGYTF
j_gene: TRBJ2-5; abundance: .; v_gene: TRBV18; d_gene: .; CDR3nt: TGTGCCAGCTCACCACTCTCGGGGGGCTACCAAGAGACCCAGTACTTC; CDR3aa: CASSPLSGGYQETQYF
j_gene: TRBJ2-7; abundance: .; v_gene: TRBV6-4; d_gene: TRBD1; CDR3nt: TGTGCCAACCGACGGACAGGGCAGAACGAGCAGTACTTC; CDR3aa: CANRRTGQNEQYF
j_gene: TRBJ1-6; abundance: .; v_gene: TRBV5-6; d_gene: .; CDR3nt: TGTGCCAGCAGCGCTTTCAGTTCACCCCTCCACTTT; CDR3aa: CASSAFSSPLHF
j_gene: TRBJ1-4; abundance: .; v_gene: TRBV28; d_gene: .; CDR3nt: TGTGCCAGCAGTTTTAATGGGCCAGGGAGTGAAAAACTGTTTTTT; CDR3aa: CASSFNGPGSEKLFF
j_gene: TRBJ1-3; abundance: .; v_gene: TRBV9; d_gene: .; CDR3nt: TGTGCCAGCAGCGTGTCGCAGAACCATGGAAACACCATATATTTT; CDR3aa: CASSVSQNHGNTIYF
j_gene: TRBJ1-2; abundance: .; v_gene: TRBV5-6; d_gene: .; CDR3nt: TGTGCCAGCAGCTCCCCGGGACGCGTGTCTCTCTATGGCTACACCTTC; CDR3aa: CASSSPGRVSLYGYTF
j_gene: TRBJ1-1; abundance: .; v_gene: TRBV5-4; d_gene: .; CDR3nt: TGTGCCAGCAATGTAGACAGAGCCACTGAAGCTTTCTTT; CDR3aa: CASNVDRATEAFF